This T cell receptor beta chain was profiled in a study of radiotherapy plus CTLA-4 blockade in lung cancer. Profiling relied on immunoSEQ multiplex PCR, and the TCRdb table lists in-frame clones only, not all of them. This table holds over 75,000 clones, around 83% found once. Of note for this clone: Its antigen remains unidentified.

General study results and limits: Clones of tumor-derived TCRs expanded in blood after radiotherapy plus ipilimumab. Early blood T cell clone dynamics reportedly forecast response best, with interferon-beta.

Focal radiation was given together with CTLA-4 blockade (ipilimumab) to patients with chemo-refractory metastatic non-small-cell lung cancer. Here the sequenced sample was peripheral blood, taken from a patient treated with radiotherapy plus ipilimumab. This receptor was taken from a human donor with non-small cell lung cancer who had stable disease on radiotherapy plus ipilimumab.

The CDR3 sequence is CASSLDAGSYEQYF. CDR3 DNA: TGTGCCAGCAGCTTAGATGCGGGCTCCTACGAGCAGTACTTC. The rearrangement joins TRBV7-9 to TRBJ2-7; D is possibly TRBD2 (5 bases). There are 14 residues in the CDR3. V was shortened by 1 base and J by 0 bases, with 7 bases between the two germline ends. Germline CDR1 and CDR2: SEHNR and FQNEAQ (reference sequence).